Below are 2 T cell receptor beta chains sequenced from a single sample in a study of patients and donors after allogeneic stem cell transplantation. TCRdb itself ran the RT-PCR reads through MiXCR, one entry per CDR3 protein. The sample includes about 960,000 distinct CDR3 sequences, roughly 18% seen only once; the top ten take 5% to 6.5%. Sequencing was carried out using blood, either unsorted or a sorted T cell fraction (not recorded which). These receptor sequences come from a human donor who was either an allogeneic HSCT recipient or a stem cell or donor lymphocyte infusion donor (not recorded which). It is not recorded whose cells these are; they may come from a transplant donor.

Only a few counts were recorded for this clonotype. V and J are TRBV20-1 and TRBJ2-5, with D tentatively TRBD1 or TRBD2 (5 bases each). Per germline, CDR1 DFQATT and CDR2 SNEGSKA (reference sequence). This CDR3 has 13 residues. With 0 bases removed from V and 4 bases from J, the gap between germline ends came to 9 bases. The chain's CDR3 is CSARERGRETQYF. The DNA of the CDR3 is TGCAGTGCTAGAGAGAGGGGCCGAGAGACCCAGTACTTC.

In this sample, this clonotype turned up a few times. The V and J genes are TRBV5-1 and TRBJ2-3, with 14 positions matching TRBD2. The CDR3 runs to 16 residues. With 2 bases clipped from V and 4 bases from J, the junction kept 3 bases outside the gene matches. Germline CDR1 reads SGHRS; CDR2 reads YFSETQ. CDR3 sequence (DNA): TGCGCCAGCAGCTTATGGACTAGCGGGAGGTCAGATACGCAGTATTTT. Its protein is CASSLWTSGRSDTQYF.